A single sample gave rise to the 2 T cell receptor beta chains below, sequenced in a study of CD8 T cells in Susac syndrome. Roughly 0.45 to 1 ug RNA was reverse transcribed with random hexamers. TCRdb called the immunoSEQ multiplex PCR reads again in MiXCR, with one record for every CDR3 protein. Of roughly 130,000 distinct CDR3 sequences listed, around 96% are singletons. What was sequenced was CD4+ T cells from PBMCs. These receptors all stem from a human donor in good health.

This chain joins TRBV20-1 and TRBJ2-5; 7 bases are shared with TRBD1. This CDR3 is built from 13 residues. CDR1 is DFQATT and CDR2 is SNEGSKA in the germline V gene (reference sequence). V lost 3 bases, J lost 0 bases, and 1 base stayed unmatched. CDR3 loop: CSARGQNQETQYF. CDR3 bases: TGCAGTGCTAGGGGACAGAACCAAGAGACCCAGTACTTC.

This clonotype was seen more than once but under ten times. The chain carries TRBV2 and TRBJ2-7; a weak D match, TRBD1 (6 bases). The CDR3 is made up of 13 amino acids. V was pared by 11 bases and J by 1 base, with 15 bases between. Germline lookup yields CDR1 SNHLY and CDR2 FYNNEI. CDR3 sequence (DNA): TGTGCCGACTCGGACAGTCCGTCCTACGAGCAGTACTTC. Amino acids: CADSDSPSYEQYF.